This record looks at one T cell receptor (beta chain) sequence and its context. Antigen unknown. The data belong to a study of T cell repertoires and HLA-DP antigens. The primer mix covered 54 TRBV segments and 13 TRBJ segments. Clones were read by immunoSEQ multiplex PCR, and TCRdb kept only the in-frame ones, dropping some. The sample has about 89,000 clones, about nine tenths seen once. V lost 5 bases to trimming and J lost 3 bases, with 7 bases between them. The germline V gene encodes CDR1 SQVTM and CDR2 ANQGSEA. This CDR3 is 12 amino acids long. The V and J genes are TRBV29-1 and TRBJ2-2; D unresolved. The sequencing sample was made of CD4+ T cells from PBMCs. This TCR was recovered from a man in his fifties in good health and CMV-seronegative. CDR3 sequence reads: CSVKEYTGELFF. The CDR3 region has the DNA TGCAGCGTTAAGGAGTACACCGGGGAGCTGTTTTTT.